This entry lists 18 T cell receptor beta chains sequenced from one sample in a study of blood T cell repertoires in COVID-19. The table came from immunoSEQ multiplex PCR; TCRdb's copy has only in-frame clones and leaves some out. The sample shows under 200,000 clones, roughly 83% of them seen only once. The sequenced sample was peripheral blood. The receptors derive from a man aged 18 to 30 with active or convalescent COVID-19.

CDR3 in amino acids: CASSNGGRYEQYF. The CDR3 DNA follows: TGCGCCAGCAGTAACGGGGGTCGCTACGAGCAGTACTTC. The rearrangement uses TRBV10-2 and TRBJ2-7; a possible D gene is TRBD2 (6 bases). The length of the CDR3 is 13 residues. The ends were cut back, 5 bases at V and 3 bases at J, with 11 bases in the middle. Germline-derived CDR1 and CDR2 are WSHSY and SAAADI.

This clone showed up just a few times. The CDR3 DNA sequence: TGTGCCAGCTCACCATGGACTAGCGGGGCCACAGATACGCAGTATTTT. Its protein is CASSPWTSGATDTQYF. The chain couples TRBV18 to TRBJ2-3; 12 nucleotides line up with TRBD2. This CDR3 region has 16 residues. Losses at the gene ends were 2 bases for V and 2 bases for J; bases not matched to a gene: 2. Germline V gives CDR1 KGHSH, CDR2 LQKENI.

The genes are TRBV7-9 and TRBJ1-2, with TRBD1 matching over 7 bases. This CDR3 has 15 residues. Trimming removed 5 bases from V and 2 bases from J; junction bases left unmatched: 8. Looked up from germline, CDR1 is SEHNR and CDR2 is FQNEAQ (reference sequence). The CDR3 coding sequence is TGTGCCAGCAGCCCGAGGACAGGAACCAACTATGGCTACACCTTC. Translation: CASSPRTGTNYGYTF.

The CDR3 loop is CASWAGQGGVAEAFF. The CDR3 DNA is TGTGCCAGTTGGGCGGGACAGGGAGGAGTCGCTGAAGCTTTCTTT. The rearrangement uses TRBV19 and TRBJ1-1, with 9 bases fitting TRBD1. Trimming took 8 bases from V and 6 from J; bases not matched to a gene: 13. CDR1 LNHDA and CDR2 SQIVND come from the germline V gene (reference sequence). This CDR3 comprises 15 residues.

This clone appeared many times. Within the sample, other DNA sequences also encode this same CDR3. The chain uses TRBV6-4 and TRBJ2-3; 13 positions match TRBD2. The CDR3 runs to 15 residues. Trimming at V came to 0 bases and at J to 6 bases, leaving 0 bases not matched to a gene. The germline CDR1 and CDR2 sequences are MRHNA and SNTAGT. CDR3 sequence: CASSDSTSGGDTQYF. CDR3 bases: TGTGCCAGCAGTGACTCGACTAGCGGGGGGGATACGCAGTATTTT.

CDR3 sequence reads: CASRPARTSRNEQFF. In DNA form, the CDR3 reads TGTGCCAGCAGGCCTGCACGGACTAGTCGCAATGAGCAGTTCTTC. The V gene is TRBV7-9, the J gene TRBJ2-1; TRBD2 matches at 7 bases. Germline CDR1 reads SEHNR; CDR2 reads FQNEAQ (reference sequence). The J segment lost 6 bases and the V segment lost 6 bases, leaving 11 bases of the junction unmatched. The CDR3 sequence is 15 residues long. The full variable domain, its missing parts supplied by reference TRBV7-9 and TRBJ2-1, is DTGVSQNPRHKITKRGQNVTFRCDPISEHNRLYWYRQTLGQGPEFLTYFQNEAQLEKSRLLSDRFSAERPKGSFSTLEIQRTEQGDSAMYLCASRPARTSRNEQFFGPGTRLTVL.

This clone appeared a few times. The CDR3 nucleotides read TGTGCCTTAAACCGGGACAGGAGTAATGAAAAACTGTTTTTT. Its translation is CALNRDRSNEKLFF. V and J are TRBV30 and TRBJ1-4; the match to TRBD1 covers 8 bases. This CDR3 is built from 14 residues. Germline loops: CDR1 GTSNPN, CDR2 SVGIG (reference sequence). The trim removed 7 bases at V and 4 bases at J, leaving 8 bases unmatched.

V is TRBV18 and J is TRBJ1-6, with TRBD1 matching 7 bases. The V and J ends lost 1 base and 5 bases, in that order; junction bases with no gene match: 5. Germline CDR1 reads KGHSH; CDR2 reads LQKENI. The CDR3 has 16 residues. The CDR3 DNA reads TGTGCCAGCTCACCACTTTCCGGGACAGATAATTCACCCCTCCACTTT. As protein: CASSPLSGTDNSPLHF.

Only a few counts were recorded for this clone. The V and J genes are TRBV6-5 and TRBJ2-4; 8 bases map to TRBD2. The CDR3 covers 15 residues. Trimming at V came to 6 bases and at J to 1 base, leaving 5 bases not matched to a gene. Germline CDR1 MNHEY, CDR2 SVGAGI. In DNA, the CDR3 is TGTGCCAGCAGGAACGGCGGGGGGGCCAAAAACATTCAGTACTTC. It encodes CASRNGGGAKNIQYF.

The V and J genes are TRBV27 and TRBJ2-7; no definite D call. Germline CDR1 MNHEY, CDR2 SMNVEV (reference sequence). V was cut by 5 bases and J by 4 bases, with 18 bases left in between. The CDR3 runs 15 residues. CDR3 region: CASSPSPRVIYEQYF. CDR3 sequence (DNA): TGTGCCAGCAGTCCGAGCCCCCGGGTCATATACGAGCAGTACTTC.

This clone was seen once. The chain combines TRBV6-5 with TRBJ1-1; 9 nucleotides align to TRBD1. The CDR3 has 13 amino acids. Germline-derived CDR1 and CDR2 are MNHEY and SVGAGI. The V and J ends lost 5 bases and 7 bases, in that order; junction bases with no gene match: 5. DNA for the CDR3: TGTGCCAGCAGTCTGGGACAGGGAATTGAAGCTTTCTTT. Translating gives CASSLGQGIEAFF.

The chain employs TRBV5-1 and TRBJ1-2, with a weak D call TRBD1 (5 bases). Germline V gives CDR1 SGHRS, CDR2 YFSETQ. This CDR3 is built from 15 residues. The V end lost 0 bases, the J end lost 6 bases, and 15 bases lay between the germline ends. CDR3 bases: TGCGCCAGCAGCTTGGAAGGCAGGGATGTAGATGGCTACACCTTC. Translating it yields CASSLEGRDVDGYTF. Filled out from reference TRBV5-1 and TRBJ1-2, the complete variable domain reads KAGVTQTPRYLIKTRGQQVTLSCSPISGHRSVSWYQQTPGQGLQFLFEYFSETQRNKGNFPGRFSGRQFSNSRSEMNVSTLELGDSALYLCASSLEGRDVDGYTFGSGTRLTVV.

The chain has TRBV19 and TRBJ2-1; 9 positions agree with TRBD2. Germline CDR1 reads LNHDA; CDR2 reads SQIVND (reference sequence). The CDR3 is made up of 16 amino acids. Unmatched junction bases numbered 9, after V lost 3 bases and J lost 6 bases. As DNA, the CDR3 is TGTGCCAGTAGTATCCTACTCAGCGGGGGGAGCAATGAGCAGTTCTTC. This codes for CASSILLSGGSNEQFF.

Regarding this clone: Other nucleotide sequences in the sample specify the same CDR3. The chain combines TRBV6-5 with TRBJ1-1; a weak D match, TRBD1 (5 bases). The V and J ends lost 2 bases and 2 bases respectively, with 9 bases between them. CDR3 length: 14 amino acids. Looked up from germline, CDR1 is MNHEY and CDR2 is SVGAGI. The DNA for the CDR3 is TGTGCCAGCAGTTACGGACAAGGAAACACTGAAGCTTTCTTT. Protein product: CASSYGQGNTEAFF.

The V and J genes are TRBV12-5 and TRBJ1-3, with D uncertain. Between the trimmed V and J ends, which lost 4 bases and 0 bases, there was a span of 4 bases. Germline assignment: CDR1 LGHNT and CDR2 FRNRAP. The CDR3 extends over 13 amino acids. The CDR3 spells CASGYSSGNTIYF. The CDR3 DNA reads as TGTGCTAGTGGTTACAGCTCTGGAAACACCATATATTTT.

V is TRBV9 and J is TRBJ1-6; 8 bases are a match to TRBD1. Germline V CDR1 and CDR2: SGDLS, YYNGEE. The length of the CDR3 is 16 residues. V gave up 3 bases and J gave up 7 bases; unmatched junction bases: 9. The CDR3 sequence is CASSASQGAGNSPLHF. CDR3 coding DNA: TGTGCCAGCAGCGCGAGCCAGGGGGCCGGGAATTCACCCCTCCACTTT.

This clone was seen more than once but under ten times. The rearrangement joins TRBV28 to TRBJ1-1; D is unclear. With 3 bases removed from V and 4 bases from J, the gap between germline ends came to 15 bases. CDR1 is MDHEN and CDR2 is SYDVKM in the germline V gene. The CDR3 has 15 amino acids. CDR3 coding DNA: TGTGCCAGCAGTTTTCGGCCCCGAGCGGGCACTGAAGCTTTCTTT. Translating it yields CASSFRPRAGTEAFF.

The chain links TRBV2 to TRBJ1-3; unclear D gene. Deletions cut 7 bases from V and 3 bases from J, with 10 bases between. The CDR3 extends over 13 amino acids. Germline V gene sequence: CDR1 SNHLY, CDR2 FYNNEI. The CDR3 sequence is CASTSDYGNTIYF. DNA of the CDR3: TGTGCCAGCACTTCCGACTATGGAAACACCATATATTTT.